Described below is a single TCR beta chain sequence and its context. What it recognizes is unknown. The V end was cut by 8 bases, the J end by 0 bases, with 16 bases between. CDR1 is ENHRY and CDR2 is SYGVKD in the germline V gene. This CDR3 comprises 15 residues. The source of the sample is a study of blood T cells in healthy people across ages. Using a J-beta primer mix together with a sample-barcoded 5' primer, a second PCR was run for roughly 6 to 12 cycles. Each cDNA was tagged by a template-switch adaptor containing 12 random nucleotides. TCRdb re-called the 5' RACE reads through MiXCR, storing one row per CDR3 protein. The data contain about a million distinct CDR3 sequences, about two fifths of them singletons. Donors gave around 9.8 milliliters of peripheral blood apiece. Study conclusions and caveats: Naive T cell percentage showed a strong correlation with the diversity of TCR beta.

This clonotype was obtained from a young man in good health. Material for sequencing was blood. The V call is TRBV10-3, the J call TRBJ1-2; D perhaps matches TRBD1 (5 bases). CDR3 nucleotide sequence: TGTGCCATCCGGGACGCCGCCGAAACTAACTATGGCTACACCTTC. It translates to CAIRDAAETNYGYTF.